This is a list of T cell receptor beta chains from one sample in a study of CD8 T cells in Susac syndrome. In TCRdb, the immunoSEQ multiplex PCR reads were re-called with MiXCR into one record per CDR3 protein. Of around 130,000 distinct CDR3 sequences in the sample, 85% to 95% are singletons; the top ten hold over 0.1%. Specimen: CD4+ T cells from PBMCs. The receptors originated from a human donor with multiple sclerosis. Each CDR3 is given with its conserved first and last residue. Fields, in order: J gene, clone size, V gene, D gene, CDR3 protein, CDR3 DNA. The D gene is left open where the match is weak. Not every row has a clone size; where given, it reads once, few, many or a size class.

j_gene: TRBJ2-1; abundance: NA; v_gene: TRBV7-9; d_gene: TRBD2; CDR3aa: CASSLVKAGSLYNEQFF; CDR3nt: TGTGCCAGCAGCTTAGTAAAAGCGGGAAGCCTCTACAATGAGCAGTTCTTC
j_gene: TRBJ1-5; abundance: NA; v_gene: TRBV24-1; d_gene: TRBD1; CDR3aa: CATSDSGTGYNQPQHF; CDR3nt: TGTGCCACCAGTGATTCCGGGACAGGATACAATCAGCCCCAGCATTTT
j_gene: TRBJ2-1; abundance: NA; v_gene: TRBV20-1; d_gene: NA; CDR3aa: CSARSNEQFF; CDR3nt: TGCAGTGCCCGCTCCAATGAGCAGTTCTTC
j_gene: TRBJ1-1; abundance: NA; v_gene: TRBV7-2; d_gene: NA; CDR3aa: CASSFRVVGTTEAFF; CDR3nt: TGTGCCAGCAGCTTCCGGGTAGTAGGGACCACTGAAGCTTTCTTT
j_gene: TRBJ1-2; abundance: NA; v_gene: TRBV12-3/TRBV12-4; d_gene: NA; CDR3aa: CASSPRGVNYGYTF; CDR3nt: TGTGCCAGCAGTCCCCGCGGCGTTAACTATGGCTACACCTTC
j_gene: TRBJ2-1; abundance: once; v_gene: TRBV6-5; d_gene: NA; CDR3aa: CASSAYRDTFF; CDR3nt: TGTGCCAGCAGCGCCTACAGGGATACGTTCTTC
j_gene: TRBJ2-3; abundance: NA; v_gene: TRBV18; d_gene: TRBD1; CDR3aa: CASSPGQGGQDTQYF; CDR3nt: TGTGCCAGCTCACCAGGACAGGGGGGCCAAGATACGCAGTATTTT
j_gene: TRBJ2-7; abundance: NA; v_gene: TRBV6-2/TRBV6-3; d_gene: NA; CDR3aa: CASTRNQRVGEQYF; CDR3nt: TGTGCCAGCACCAGAAATCAGCGGGTGGGCGAGCAGTACTTC
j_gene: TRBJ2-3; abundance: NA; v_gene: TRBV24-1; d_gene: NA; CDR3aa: CATSHGPRTDTQYF; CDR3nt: TGTGCCACCAGCCACGGACCCCGCACAGATACGCAGTATTTT
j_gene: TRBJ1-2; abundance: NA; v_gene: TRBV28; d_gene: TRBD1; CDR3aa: CASSLSTGDSTF; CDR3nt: TGTGCCAGCAGTTTATCTACAGGGGACTCCACCTTC
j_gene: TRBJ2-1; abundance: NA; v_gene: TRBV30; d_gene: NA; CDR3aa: CAWRSGLRVGSYNEQFF; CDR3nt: TGTGCCTGGAGGTCCGGTTTACGGGTCGGGTCCTACAATGAGCAGTTCTTC
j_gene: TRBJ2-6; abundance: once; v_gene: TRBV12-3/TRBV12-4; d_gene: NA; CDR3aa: CASSLRGVSDSGANVLTF; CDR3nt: TGTGCCAGCAGTTTAAGGGGGGTCTCGGACTCTGGGGCCAACGTCCTGACTTTC
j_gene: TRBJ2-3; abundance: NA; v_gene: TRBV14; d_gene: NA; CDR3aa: CASSPPGSFTDTQYF; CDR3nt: TGTGCCAGCAGCCCACCGGGATCCTTCACAGATACGCAGTATTTT
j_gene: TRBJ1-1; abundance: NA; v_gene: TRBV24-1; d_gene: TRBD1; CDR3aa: CATRSHRGDTEAFF; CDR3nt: TGTGCCACCAGATCCCACAGGGGAGACACTGAAGCTTTCTTT
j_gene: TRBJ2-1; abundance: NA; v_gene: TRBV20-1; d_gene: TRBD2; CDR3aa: CSARGGRGDEQFF; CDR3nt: TGCAGTGCTAGGGGCGGGAGGGGGGATGAGCAGTTCTTC
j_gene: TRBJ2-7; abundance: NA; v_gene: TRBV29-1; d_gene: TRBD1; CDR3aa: CSVPGQATYEQYF; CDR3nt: TGCAGCGTCCCGGGACAGGCGACCTACGAGCAGTACTTC
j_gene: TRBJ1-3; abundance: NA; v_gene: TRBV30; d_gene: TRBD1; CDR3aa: CAWRQGVSGNTIYF; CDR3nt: TGTGCCTGGAGACAGGGGGTCTCTGGAAACACCATATATTTT
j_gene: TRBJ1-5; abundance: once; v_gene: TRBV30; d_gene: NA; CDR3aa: CAWSAGRGYQPQHF; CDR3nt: TGTGCCTGGAGTGCGGGCCGAGGGTATCAGCCCCAGCATTTT
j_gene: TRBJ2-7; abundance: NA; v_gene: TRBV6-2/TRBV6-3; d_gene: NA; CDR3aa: CASTPRGRGPDEQYF; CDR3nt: TGTGCCAGCACCCCTCGGGGCCGTGGCCCGGACGAGCAGTACTTC
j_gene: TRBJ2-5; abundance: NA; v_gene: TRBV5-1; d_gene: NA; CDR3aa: CASSPDVQETQYF; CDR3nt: TGCGCCAGCAGCCCGGACGTCCAAGAGACCCAGTACTTC
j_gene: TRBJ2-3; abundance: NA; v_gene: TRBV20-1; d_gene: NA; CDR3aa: CSATQGLESTDTQYF; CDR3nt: TGCAGTGCTACGCAAGGATTAGAAAGCACAGATACGCAGTATTTT
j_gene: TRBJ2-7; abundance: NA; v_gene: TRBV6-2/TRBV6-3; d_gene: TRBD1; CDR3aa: CASSAPDRGKYEQYF; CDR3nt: TGTGCCAGCAGTGCCCCGGACAGGGGGAAATACGAGCAGTACTTC
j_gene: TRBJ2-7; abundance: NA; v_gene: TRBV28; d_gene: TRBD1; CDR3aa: CASSSNRDRRQYEQYF; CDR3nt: TGTGCCAGCAGTTCAAACAGGGACAGGAGACAGTACGAGCAGTACTTC
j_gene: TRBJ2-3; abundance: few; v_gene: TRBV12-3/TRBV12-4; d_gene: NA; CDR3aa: CASSLAAGTDTQYF; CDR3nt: TGTGCCAGCAGTTTGGCTGCGGGCACAGATACGCAGTATTTT
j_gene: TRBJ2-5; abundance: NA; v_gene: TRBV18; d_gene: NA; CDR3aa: CASSPSRAGQETQYF; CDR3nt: TGTGCCAGCTCACCATCTAGGGCCGGACAAGAGACCCAGTACTTC
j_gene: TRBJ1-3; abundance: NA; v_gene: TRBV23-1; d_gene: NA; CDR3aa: CAPSYEGKGNTIYF; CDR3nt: TGCGCCCCCTCCTACGAGGGAAAAGGAAACACCATATATTTT
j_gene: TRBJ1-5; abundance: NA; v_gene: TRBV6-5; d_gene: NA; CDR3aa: CASSYPREKDQPQHF; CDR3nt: TGTGCCAGCAGTTACCCCAGGGAGAAAGATCAGCCCCAGCATTTT
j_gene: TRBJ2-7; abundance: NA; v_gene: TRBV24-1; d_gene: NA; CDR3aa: CATSDPHGQSYEQYF; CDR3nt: TGTGCCACCAGTGACCCACACGGACAGTCCTACGAGCAGTACTTC
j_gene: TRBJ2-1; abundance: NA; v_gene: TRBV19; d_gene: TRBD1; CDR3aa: CATSGQVAYNEQFF; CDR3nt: TGTGCCACCTCGGGACAGGTGGCCTACAATGAGCAGTTCTTC
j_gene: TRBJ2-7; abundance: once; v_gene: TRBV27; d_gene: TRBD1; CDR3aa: CASSLAQGAAFYF; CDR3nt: TGTGCCAGCAGTCTGGCACAGGGGGCTGCTTTTTACTTC
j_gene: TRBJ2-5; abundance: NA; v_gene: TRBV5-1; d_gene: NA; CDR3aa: CASSVDRETQYF; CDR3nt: TGCGCCAGCAGTGTCGACCGAGAGACCCAGTACTTC
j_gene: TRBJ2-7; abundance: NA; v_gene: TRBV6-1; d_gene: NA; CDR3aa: CAAHTRYEQYF; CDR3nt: TGTGCCGCTCACACACGCTACGAGCAGTACTTC
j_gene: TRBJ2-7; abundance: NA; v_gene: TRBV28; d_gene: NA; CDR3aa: CASIIGGAGTSYEQYF; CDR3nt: TGTGCCAGCATCATTGGGGGGGCAGGGACCTCCTACGAGCAGTACTTC
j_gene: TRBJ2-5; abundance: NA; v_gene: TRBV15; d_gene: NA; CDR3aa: CATSRDPGAGVLETQYF; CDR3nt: TGTGCCACCAGCAGAGACCCGGGGGCCGGAGTACTGGAGACCCAGTACTTC
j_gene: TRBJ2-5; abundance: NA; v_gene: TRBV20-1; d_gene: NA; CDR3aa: CSARGEETQYF; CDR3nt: TGCAGTGCTAGAGGGGAAGAGACCCAGTACTTC
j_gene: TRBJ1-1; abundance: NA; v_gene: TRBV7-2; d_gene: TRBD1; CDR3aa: CASSPRTTGEGTEAFF; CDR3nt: TGTGCCAGCAGCCCCCGAACGACAGGGGAAGGAACTGAAGCTTTCTTT
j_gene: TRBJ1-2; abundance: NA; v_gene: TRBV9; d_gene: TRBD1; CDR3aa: CASSPHLGQEVGYTF; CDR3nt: TGTGCCAGCAGCCCCCACCTGGGACAGGAGGTCGGCTACACCTTC
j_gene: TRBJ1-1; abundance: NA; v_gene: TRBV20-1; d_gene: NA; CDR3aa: CSASRRGGHLNTEAFF; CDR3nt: TGCAGTGCTAGCCGCCGCGGGGGGCACCTGAACACTGAAGCTTTCTTT
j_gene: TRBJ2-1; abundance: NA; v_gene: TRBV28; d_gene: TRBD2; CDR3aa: CASSRTSATYNEQFF; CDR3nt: TGTGCCAGCAGCCGCACTAGCGCAACCTACAATGAGCAGTTCTTC
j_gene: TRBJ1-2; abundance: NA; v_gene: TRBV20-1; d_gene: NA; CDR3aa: CSARDHGGTFYGYTF; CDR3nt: TGCAGTGCTAGAGATCACGGAGGCACCTTCTATGGCTACACCTTC